The sample holds a few counts of the clone carrying this T cell receptor (beta chain). Its antigen is currently unknown. The CDR3 contains 14 residues. Germline CDR1 is DFQATT and CDR2 is SNEGSKA (reference sequence). J was trimmed by 8 bases and V by 6 bases; bases with no gene match: 8. This specimen belongs to a study of T-cell memory formation after mild COVID-19. Turning to the study itself: The study found TCR clusters largely donor specific. Whole-study findings and limits: Unconfirmed was the SARS-CoV-2 specificity of second-wave clones that peaked on day 37. Contracting clones from day 15 to 85 showed balanced CD4/CD8; later expanders favored CD4+.

Constant-segment-primed 5'RACE gave TCR alpha and TCR beta cDNA libraries with sample barcodes and UMIs. TCRdb redid the calling of the 5' RACE reads with MiXCR, one entry per CDR3 protein. In the table there are 250,000 to 350,000 distinct CDR3 sequences, roughly 13% of which are singletons. Sequences were obtained from PBMCs or a T cell subset sorted from them (not recorded which). The TCR sequence derives from a man aged 18 to 30 who had mild COVID-19 (a few samples of this study predate the infection). Cell type and time point are not known. The gene calls are TRBV20-1 and TRBJ1-6; 9 bases fit TRBD1. The CDR3 here is CSAGRDRVDSPLHF. Here the CDR3 DNA reads TGCAGTGCAGGCCGGGACAGGGTCGATTCACCCCTCCACTTT.